The subject of this entry is one TCR beta chain. Its antigen is currently unknown. The entry originates in a study of cytomegalovirus exposure and HLA in healthy donors. This CDR3 region has 15 residues. Looked up from germline, CDR1 is SNHLY and CDR2 is FYNNEI. The V gene end was trimmed by 8 bases and the J gene end by 3 bases; junction bases not matched to a gene: 8. The PCR used 60 Vbeta and 13 Jbeta primers. Produced via immunoSEQ multiplex PCR; TCRdb's table is partial and in-frame only. In the table there are around 100,000 clones, around 80% of which are singletons. Study findings and constraints: What a later analysis showed was that several of the most significant clusters appeared linked to common viral pathogens. Most TCRs appeared rarely, but some public TCRs recurred in many donors.

The TCR comes from a male donor in good health and CMV-seropositive. The chain combines TRBV2 with TRBJ2-1; TRBD2 aligns across 9 bases. Sequencing was carried out using PBMCs. CDR3: CASVLAGADYNEQFF. The CDR3 DNA follows: TGTGCCAGCGTTTTAGCGGGGGCAGACTACAATGAGCAGTTCTTC.